Below, 5 T cell receptor beta chains from the same sample are listed, as sequenced in a study of cytomegalovirus exposure and HLA in healthy donors (dated by TCRdb to 2016 to 2017). Library prep was done by the immunoSEQ multiplex PCR assay. A mixture of 60 forward primers for TCR Vbeta segments and 13 reverse primers for TCR Jbeta segments was used in the multiplex PCR. Entries here come from immuneACCESS through TCRdb and include only in-frame sequences with V and J called. Some clones fail to appear in such tables; in the studies checked, an unresolved V gene covers under half of the shortfall, and the cause of the remainder is unknown. A total of about 130,000 clones appear in this sample, around 84% of them only once. The top ten clonotypes cover roughly 3% of the sample. The specimen was PBMCs. Every receptor here comes from a man aged 50 or older in good health and CMV-seronegative.

The table lists this clone with a few counts. The CDR3 DNA follows: TGCGCCAGCAGTAATCTCACAGACACTAATGAAAAACTGTTTTTT. Encoded protein: CASSNLTDTNEKLFF. The rearrangement links TRBV10-1 to TRBJ1-4; D is undetermined. V shed 5 bases and J shed 2 bases, with 12 bases lying between them. The germline V gene encodes CDR1 WNHNN and CDR2 SYGVQD (reference sequence). The CDR3 contains 15 residues.

The chain combines TRBV2 with TRBJ2-2; 8 bases match TRBD1. Germline V gene lookup returns CDR1 SNHLY and CDR2 FYNNEI. V lost 9 bases and J lost 0; bases outside the gene matches: 3. The CDR3 is 14 residues long. CDR3 sequence: CARGTGPNTGELFF. CDR3 coding DNA: TGTGCCAGGGGGACAGGACCGAACACCGGGGAGCTGTTTTTT.

The chain uses TRBV30 and TRBJ2-1; 7 bases are shared with TRBD2. The CDR3 totals 15 residues. Trimming cost V 2 bases and J 0 bases; bases outside gene matches: 4. Germline V gives CDR1 GTSNPN, CDR2 SVGIG (reference sequence). CDR3 in amino acids: CAWSRSGSSYNEQFF. The CDR3 coding sequence is TGTGCCTGGAGTCGTAGCGGGTCCTCCTACAATGAGCAGTTCTTC.

The chain is built from TRBV21-1 and TRBJ2-3; the table's D call, TRBD2, was not checked against the DNA. TRBV21-1 is a pseudogene. The length of the CDR3 is 16 residues. The CDR3 DNA is TGTGCCAGCAGCAAAGTGCGGTTGGTTAGCACAGATACGCAGTATTTT. As protein: CASSKVRLVSTDTQYF.

V usage is TRBV4-1 and J usage is TRBJ1-1; the D is unclear. Trimming stripped 8 bases from V and 1 base from J, with 8 bases between. CDR1 MGHRA and CDR2 YSYEKL come from the germline V gene. CDR3 length: 12 residues. The CDR3 region is CASRGWNTEAFF. As DNA, the CDR3 is TGCGCCAGCCGAGGATGGAACACTGAAGCTTTCTTT.